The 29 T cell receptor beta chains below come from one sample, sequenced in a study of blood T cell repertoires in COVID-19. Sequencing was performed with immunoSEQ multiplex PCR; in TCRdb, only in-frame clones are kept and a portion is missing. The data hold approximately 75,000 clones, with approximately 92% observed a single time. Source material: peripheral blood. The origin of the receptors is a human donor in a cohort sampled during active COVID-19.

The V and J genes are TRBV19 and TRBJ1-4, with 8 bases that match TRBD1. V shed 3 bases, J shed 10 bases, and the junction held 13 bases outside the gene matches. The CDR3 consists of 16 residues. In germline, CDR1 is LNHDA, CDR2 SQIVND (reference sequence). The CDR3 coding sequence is TGTGCCAGTAGTATCTCCCCATCCGGGACAGGAGGAAAACTGTTTTTT. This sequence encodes CASSISPSGTGGKLFF.

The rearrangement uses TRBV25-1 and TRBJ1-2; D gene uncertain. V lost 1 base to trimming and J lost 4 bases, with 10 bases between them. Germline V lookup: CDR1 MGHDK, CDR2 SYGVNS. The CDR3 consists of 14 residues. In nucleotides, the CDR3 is TGTGCCAGCAGTGAATCTAGTACCATCTATGGCTACACCTTC. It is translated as CASSESSTIYGYTF.

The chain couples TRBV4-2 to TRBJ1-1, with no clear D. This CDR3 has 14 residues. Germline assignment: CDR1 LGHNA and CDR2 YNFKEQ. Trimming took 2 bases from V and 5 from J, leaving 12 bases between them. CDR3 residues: CASSQPGPGTEAFF. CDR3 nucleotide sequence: TGTGCCAGCAGCCAACCGGGCCCGGGGACTGAAGCTTTCTTT.

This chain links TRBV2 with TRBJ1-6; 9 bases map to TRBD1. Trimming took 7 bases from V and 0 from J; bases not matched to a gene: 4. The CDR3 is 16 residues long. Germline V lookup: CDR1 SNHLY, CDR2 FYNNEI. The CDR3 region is CASTGTGSSYNSPLHF. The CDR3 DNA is TGTGCCAGCACCGGGACAGGGAGCTCCTATAATTCACCCCTCCACTTT.

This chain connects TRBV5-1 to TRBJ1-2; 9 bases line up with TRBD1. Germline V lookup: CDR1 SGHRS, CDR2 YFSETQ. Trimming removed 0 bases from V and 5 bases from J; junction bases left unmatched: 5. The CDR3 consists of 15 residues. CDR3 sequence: CASSLEGQGGYGYTF. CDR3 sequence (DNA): TGCGCCAGCAGCTTGGAGGGACAGGGAGGGTATGGCTACACCTTC.

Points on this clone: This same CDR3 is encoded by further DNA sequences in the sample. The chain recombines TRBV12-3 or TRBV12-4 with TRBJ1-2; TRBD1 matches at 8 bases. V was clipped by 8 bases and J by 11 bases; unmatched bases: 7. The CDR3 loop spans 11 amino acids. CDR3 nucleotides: TGTGCCAGCCGCAGGGGGCGAGGTTACACCTTC. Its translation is CASRRGRGYTF.

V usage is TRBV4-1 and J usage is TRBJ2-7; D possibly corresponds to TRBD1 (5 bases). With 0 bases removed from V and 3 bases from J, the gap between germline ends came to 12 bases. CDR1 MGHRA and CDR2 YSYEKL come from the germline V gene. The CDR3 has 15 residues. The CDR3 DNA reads TGCGCCAGCAGCCAAGATCAGGGCAGGGTCTACGAGCAGTACTTC. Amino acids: CASSQDQGRVYEQYF.

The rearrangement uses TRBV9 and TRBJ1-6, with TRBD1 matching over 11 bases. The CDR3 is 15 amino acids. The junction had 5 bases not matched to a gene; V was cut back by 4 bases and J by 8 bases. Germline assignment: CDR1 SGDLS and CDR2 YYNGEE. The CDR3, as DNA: TGTGCCAGCAGCCCCCGGACAGGGGGCGATTCACCCCTCCACTTT. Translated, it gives CASSPRTGGDSPLHF.

The CDR3 coding sequence is TGTGCCAGCAGTAATAGCGGGGGATCAGATACGCAGTATTTT. This gives the protein CASSNSGGSDTQYF. This chain connects TRBV6-4 to TRBJ2-3; 9 bases map to TRBD2. The CDR3 totals 14 residues. Germline CDR1 is MRHNA and CDR2 is SNTAGT. J lost 4 bases, V lost 5 bases, and 4 bases had no gene match.

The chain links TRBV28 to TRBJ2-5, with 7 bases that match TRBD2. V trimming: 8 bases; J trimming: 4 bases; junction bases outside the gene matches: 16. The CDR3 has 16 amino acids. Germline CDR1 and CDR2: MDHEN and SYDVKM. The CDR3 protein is CASSPAGRGFGETQYF. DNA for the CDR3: TGTGCCAGCTCACCGGCGGGGCGGGGGTTCGGAGAGACCCAGTACTTC.

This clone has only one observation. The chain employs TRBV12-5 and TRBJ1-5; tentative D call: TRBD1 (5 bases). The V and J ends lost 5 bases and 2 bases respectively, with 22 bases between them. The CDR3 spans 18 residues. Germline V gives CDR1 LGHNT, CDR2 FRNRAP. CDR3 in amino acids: CASGILDPRGWGNQPQHF. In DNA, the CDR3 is TGTGCTAGTGGTATACTGGATCCTAGGGGCTGGGGCAATCAGCCCCAGCATTTT.

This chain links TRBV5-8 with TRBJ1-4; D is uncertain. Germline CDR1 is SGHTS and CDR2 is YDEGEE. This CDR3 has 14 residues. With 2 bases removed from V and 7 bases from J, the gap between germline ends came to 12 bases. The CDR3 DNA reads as TGTGCCAGCAGCTTTCGGCGGGGAACTGAAAAACTGTTTTTT. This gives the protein CASSFRRGTEKLFF.

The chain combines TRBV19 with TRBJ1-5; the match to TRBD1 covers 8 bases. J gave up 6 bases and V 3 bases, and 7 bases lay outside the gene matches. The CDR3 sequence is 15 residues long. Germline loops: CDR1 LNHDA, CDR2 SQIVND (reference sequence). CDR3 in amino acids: CASSMLPDRAQPQHF. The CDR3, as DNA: TGTGCCAGTAGTATGTTACCGGACAGGGCTCAGCCCCAGCATTTT. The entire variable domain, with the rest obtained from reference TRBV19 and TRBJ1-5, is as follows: DGGITQSPKYLFRKEGQNVTLSCEQNLNHDAMYWYRQDPGQGLRLIYYSQIVNDFQKGDIAEGYSVSREKKESFPLTVTSAQKNPTAFYLCASSMLPDRAQPQHFGDGTRLSIL.

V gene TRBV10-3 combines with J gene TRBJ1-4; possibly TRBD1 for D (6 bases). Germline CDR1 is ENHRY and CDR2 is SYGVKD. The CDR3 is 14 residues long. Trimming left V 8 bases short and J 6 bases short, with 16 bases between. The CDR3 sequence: CAILAQGIDEKLFF. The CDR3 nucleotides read TGTGCCATCCTTGCTCAGGGGATCGATGAAAAACTGTTTTTT.

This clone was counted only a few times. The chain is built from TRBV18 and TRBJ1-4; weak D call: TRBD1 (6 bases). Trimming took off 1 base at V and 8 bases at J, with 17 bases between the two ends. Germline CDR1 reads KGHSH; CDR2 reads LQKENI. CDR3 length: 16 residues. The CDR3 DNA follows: TGTGCCAGCTCACCACTTAAAGGACAGTTAACCGAAAAACTGTTTTTT. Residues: CASSPLKGQLTEKLFF.

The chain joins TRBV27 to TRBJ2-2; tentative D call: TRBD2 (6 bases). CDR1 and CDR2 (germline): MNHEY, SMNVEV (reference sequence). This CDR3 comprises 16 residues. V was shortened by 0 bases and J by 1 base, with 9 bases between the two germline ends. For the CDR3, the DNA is TGTGCCAGCAGTTTATCGAGGAGGGGGAACACCGGGGAGCTGTTTTTT. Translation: CASSLSRRGNTGELFF.

In DNA form, the CDR3 reads TGCGCCAGCAGCCCGACGACAGGGATAGACACTGAAGCTTTCTTT. It encodes CASSPTTGIDTEAFF. V is TRBV5-1 and J is TRBJ1-1, with 7 bases aligning to TRBD1. CDR1 and CDR2 (germline): SGHRS, YFSETQ. V lost 4 bases to trimming and J lost 3 bases; unmatched junction nucleotides: 9. The CDR3 covers 15 residues.

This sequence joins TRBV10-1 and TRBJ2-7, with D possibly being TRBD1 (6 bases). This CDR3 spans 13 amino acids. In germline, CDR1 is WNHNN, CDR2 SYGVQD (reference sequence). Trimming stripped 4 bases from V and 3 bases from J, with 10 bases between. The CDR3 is CASSAGVYYEQYF. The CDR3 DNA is TGCGCCAGCAGTGCAGGGGTTTACTACGAGCAGTACTTC.

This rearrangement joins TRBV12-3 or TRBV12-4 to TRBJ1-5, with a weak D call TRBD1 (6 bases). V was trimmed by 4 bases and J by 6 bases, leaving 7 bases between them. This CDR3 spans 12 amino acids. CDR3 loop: CASSSRGQPQHF. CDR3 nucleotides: TGTGCCAGCAGTTCCAGGGGTCAGCCCCAGCATTTT.

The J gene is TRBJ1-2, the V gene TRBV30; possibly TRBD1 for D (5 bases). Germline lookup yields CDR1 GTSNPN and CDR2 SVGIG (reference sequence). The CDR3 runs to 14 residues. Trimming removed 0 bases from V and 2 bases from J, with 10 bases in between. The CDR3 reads CAWSVQQGNYGYTF. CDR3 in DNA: TGTGCCTGGAGTGTACAGCAGGGAAACTATGGCTACACCTTC. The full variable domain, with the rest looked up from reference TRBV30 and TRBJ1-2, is SQTIHQWPATLVQPVGSPLSLECTVEGTSNPNLYWYRQAAGRGLQLLFYSVGIGQISSEVPQNLSASRPQDRQFILSSKKLLLSDSGFYLCAWSVQQGNYGYTFGSGTRLTVV.

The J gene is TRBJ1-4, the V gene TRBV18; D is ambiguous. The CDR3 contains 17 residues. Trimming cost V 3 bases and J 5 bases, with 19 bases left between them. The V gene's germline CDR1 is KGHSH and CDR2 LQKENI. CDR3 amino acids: CASSPLPGLTGNEKLFF. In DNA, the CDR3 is TGTGCCAGCTCACCTCTCCCGGGTTTAACGGGGAATGAAAAACTGTTTTTT. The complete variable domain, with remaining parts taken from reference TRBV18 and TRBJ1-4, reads NAGVMQNPRHLVRRRGQEARLRCSPMKGHSHVYWYRQLPEEGLKFMVYLQKENIIDESGMPKERFSAEFPKEGPSILRIQQVVRGDSAAYFCASSPLPGLTGNEKLFFGSGTQLSVL.

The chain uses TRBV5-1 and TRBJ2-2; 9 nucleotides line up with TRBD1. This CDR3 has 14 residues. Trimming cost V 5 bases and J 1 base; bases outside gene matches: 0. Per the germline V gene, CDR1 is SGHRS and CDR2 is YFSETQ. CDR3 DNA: TGCGCCAGCAGGGACAGGGGGAACACCGGGGAGCTGTTTTTT. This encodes CASRDRGNTGELFF.

In DNA form, the CDR3 reads TGTGCCAGCAGCCAAGGTGAGGGTGAAGCTTTCTTT. Its protein product is CASSQGEGEAFF. The chain recombines TRBV3-1 (or the pseudogene TRBV3-2) with TRBJ1-1; no clear D gene. Germline V gene lookup returns CDR1 LGHDT and CDR2 YNNKEL (reference sequence). With 1 base removed from V and 7 bases from J, the gap between germline ends came to 7 bases. The CDR3 loop spans 12 amino acids.

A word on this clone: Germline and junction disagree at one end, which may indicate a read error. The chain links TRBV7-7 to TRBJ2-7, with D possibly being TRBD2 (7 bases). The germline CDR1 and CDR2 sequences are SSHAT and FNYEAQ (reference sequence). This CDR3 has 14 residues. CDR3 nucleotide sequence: TGTGCTAGCAGCCAAGGGGGGGGATCCTACGAGCAGTACTTC. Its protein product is CASSQGGGSYEQYF.

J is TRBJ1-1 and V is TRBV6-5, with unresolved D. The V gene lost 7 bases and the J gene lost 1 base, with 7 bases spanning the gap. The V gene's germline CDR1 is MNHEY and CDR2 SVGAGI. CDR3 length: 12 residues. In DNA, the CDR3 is TGTGCCAGCACCCGAGGGAACACTGAAGCTTTCTTT. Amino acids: CASTRGNTEAFF.

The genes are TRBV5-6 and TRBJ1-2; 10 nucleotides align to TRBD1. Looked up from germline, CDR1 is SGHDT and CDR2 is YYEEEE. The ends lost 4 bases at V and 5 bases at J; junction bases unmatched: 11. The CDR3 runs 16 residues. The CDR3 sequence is CASSSLTGGAPYGYTF. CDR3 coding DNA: TGTGCCAGCAGCAGTCTGACAGGGGGCGCACCTTATGGCTACACCTTC.

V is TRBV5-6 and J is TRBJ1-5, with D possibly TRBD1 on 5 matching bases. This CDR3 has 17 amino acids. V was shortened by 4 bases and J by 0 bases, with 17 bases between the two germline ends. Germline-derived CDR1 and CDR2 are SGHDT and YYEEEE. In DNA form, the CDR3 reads TGTGCCAGCAGCACCCAAACAGGTTTTCATAGCAATCAGCCCCAGCATTTT. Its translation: CASSTQTGFHSNQPQHF.

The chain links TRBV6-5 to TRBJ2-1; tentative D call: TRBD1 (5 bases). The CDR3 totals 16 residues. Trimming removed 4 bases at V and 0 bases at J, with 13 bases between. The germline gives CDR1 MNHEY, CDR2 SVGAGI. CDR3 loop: CASSSAGFSSYNEQFF. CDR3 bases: TGTGCCAGCAGTTCCGCAGGGTTTAGCTCCTACAATGAGCAGTTCTTC.

The CDR3 nucleotides are TGCAGTGCCGGGACTGGAAACACCATATATTTT. Its protein product is CSAGTGNTIYF. The chain joins TRBV20-1 to TRBJ1-3; no reliable D call. CDR3 length: 11 residues. Per the germline V gene, CDR1 is DFQATT and CDR2 is SNEGSKA (reference sequence). Trimming removed 6 bases from V and 2 bases from J, with 5 bases in between.